The rows below give T cell receptor beta chains drawn from one sample of a study of regulatory T cells in long-lasting Graves disease. TCRdb independently ran MiXCR on the multiplex PCR reads; one entry per CDR3 protein. The sample shows roughly 400,000 distinct CDR3 sequences, roughly a fifth of them seen only once. The sequenced sample was peripheral blood mononuclear cells (PBMCs), obtained when the disease was refractory, from a patient treated with antithyroid drugs. The receptors derive from a female donor with Graves disease. Both conserved end residues are part of each CDR3. A D gene is named only where the DNA matches it firmly. Size is omitted from some rows. Given values are once, few, many or a class for expanded clones.

J	size	V	D	length	DNA	CDR3
TRBJ1-1	.	TRBV7-2	.	15	TGTGCCAGCAGCTTAGCTCTTACGGTGGACACTGAAGCTTTCTTT	CASSLALTVDTEAFF
TRBJ2-3	few	TRBV25-1	TRBD2	16	TGTGCCAGCAGTGGCGAAGGCGGGAGCGGGCCAGATACGCAGTATTTT	CASSGEGGSGPDTQYF
TRBJ1-1	.	TRBV4-1	TRBD1	15	TGCGCCAGCAGCAAGTTGGGGGACAGTAAGACTGAAGCTTTCTTT	CASSKLGDSKTEAFF
TRBJ1-5	.	TRBV27	.	12	TGTGCCAGCAAAGCTCCAAATCGGCCCCAGCATTTT	CASKAPNRPQHF
TRBJ1-1	many	TRBV6-1	.	11	TGTGCCAGCAGCACCACAGGGGAAGCTTTCTTT	CASSTTGEAFF
TRBJ2-7	.	TRBV5-5	TRBD2	15	TGTGCCAGCAGCCGCGGGGAGCGGGAGTACAACGAGCAGTACTTC	CASSRGEREYNEQYF
TRBJ1-1	many	TRBV9	.	13	TGTGCCAGCAGTGTGGAGGGGAACACTGAAGCTTTCTTT	CASSVEGNTEAFF
TRBJ1-1	many	TRBV6-1	.	13	TGTGCCAGCATTAGGACAGTCGGCACTGAAGCTTTCTTT	CASIRTVGTEAFF
TRBJ1-1	many	TRBV30	.	10	TGTGCCTGGGGCGGGACCGGAGCTTTCTTT	CAWGGTGAFF
TRBJ2-7	many	TRBV12-3/TRBV12-4	.	16	TGTGCCAGCAGTTTTAAGGGAGGTGGGAGGCCCCACGAGCAGTACTTC	CASSFKGGGRPHEQYF
TRBJ1-5	.	TRBV27	.	10	TGTGCCAGCAGTCCCTTGGCCCAGCATTTT	CASSPLAQHF
TRBJ2-2	.	TRBV30	.	14	TGTGCCTGGAGGTTTGCGGGAAACACCGGGGAGCTGTTTTTT	CAWRFAGNTGELFF
TRBJ1-5	few	TRBV20-1	.	15	TGCAGTGCTAGAATGAGGGGGGGGGACAATCAGCCCCAGCATTTT	CSARMRGGDNQPQHF
TRBJ2-3	.	TRBV7-9	.	18	TGTGCCAGCTCCGCCACCCCGGGTCTAGAAAAGGGCACAGATACGCAGTATTTT	CASSATPGLEKGTDTQYF
TRBJ2-1	few	TRBV3-1	.	12	TGTGCCAGCGCCTTAAGGGGAAATGAGCAGTTCTTC	CASALRGNEQFF
TRBJ1-5	once	TRBV6-1	.	13	TGTGCCAGTTGGGGGTATAGCAATCAGCCCCAGCATTTT	CASWGYSNQPQHF
TRBJ2-6	many	TRBV28	.	15	TGTGCCAGCAGCCCGTTCAGCTCTGGGGCCAACGTCCTGACTTTC	CASSPFSSGANVLTF
TRBJ1-1	many	TRBV11-3	TRBD1	13	TGTGCCAGCAGCTTCGACAGGGACACTGAAGCTTTCTTT	CASSFDRDTEAFF
TRBJ1-1	many	TRBV20-1	.	13	TGCAGTGCTAGCGAGAGGGGCGAATTGTATGCTTTCTTT	CSASERGELYAFF
TRBJ2-7	once	TRBV4-2	TRBD2	16	TGTGCCAGCAGCCAAGATCCCGCGGGAGCCGACTACGAGCAGTACTTC	CASSQDPAGADYEQYF
TRBJ2-2	.	TRBV29-1	TRBD2	16	TGCAGCGCCGGTAACCTGGCGGGGGCGAACACCGGGGAGCTGTTTTTT	CSAGNLAGANTGELFF
TRBJ1-4	.	TRBV28	TRBD1	14	TGTGCCAGCAGCCTACCACAGGGGGGGGAAAAACTGTTTTTT	CASSLPQGGEKLFF
TRBJ2-5	many	TRBV2	TRBD2	17	TGTGCCAGCAGTGCCCTTCCTACTAGCGGGAGGGGTGAGACCCAGTACTTC	CASSALPTSGRGETQYF
TRBJ2-7	.	TRBV20-1	TRBD2	13	TGCAGTGCTGGGGGGGACGGATCCTACGAGCAGTACTTC	CSAGGDGSYEQYF
TRBJ2-3	few	TRBV28	TRBD1	16	TGTGCCAGCAGTTCCCCCGGGACAGGGTTTACAGATACGCAGTATTTT	CASSSPGTGFTDTQYF
TRBJ2-7	.	TRBV11-2	.	15	TGTGCCAGCAGCTTAGCCCTCGATGGTTCCTACGAGCAGTACTTC	CASSLALDGSYEQYF
TRBJ1-2	many	TRBV2	.	15	TGTGCCAGCAGTTACCCTGGGTTCACTGACTATGGCTACACCTTC	CASSYPGFTDYGYTF
TRBJ2-7	many	TRBV12-3/TRBV12-4	TRBD1	14	TGTGCCAGCAGTCCCAGCCCAGGGGGCTACGAGCAGTACTTC	CASSPSPGGYEQYF
TRBJ1-5	many	TRBV6-5	.	15	TGTGCCAGCAGTTACTCGGGGGGGCACGATCAGCCCCAGCATTTT	CASSYSGGHDQPQHF
TRBJ2-1	many	TRBV2	TRBD2	13	TGTGCCAGCAGCGGGACTACCTACAATGAGCAGTTCTTC	CASSGTTYNEQFF
TRBJ2-7	.	TRBV7-2	.	14	TGTGCCAGCAGCTTAAGGACTGAGGCCTACGAGCAGTACTTC	CASSLRTEAYEQYF
TRBJ2-2	.	TRBV18	TRBD1	17	TGTGCCAGCTCACCGATTCAAGACAGGGGTTACACCGGGGAGCTGTTTTTT	CASSPIQDRGYTGELFF
TRBJ2-7	.	TRBV20-1	.	14	TGCAGTGGGGTTTTGATTAGCCGAAACTACGAGCAGTACTTC	CSGVLISRNYEQYF
TRBJ2-7	many	TRBV6-1	TRBD2	16	TGTGCCAGCAGCGGACCGGGCGGCGGGAGCTCCTACGAGCAGTACTTC	CASSGPGGGSSYEQYF
TRBJ2-5	.	TRBV6-1	.	17	TGTGCCAGCAGTGGACCGGGACTCCCAACCGAGAGGGAGACCCAGTACTTC	CASSGPGLPTERETQYF
TRBJ2-2	many	TRBV12-3/TRBV12-4	TRBD1	16	TGTGCCAGCACCTCGAACCCGGGACAGGGGGCGGGGGAGCTGTTTTTT	CASTSNPGQGAGELFF
TRBJ2-2	many	TRBV3-1	.	16	TGTGCCAGCAGCCAACTAACGACAGGAAAAACCGGGGAGCTGTTTTTT	CASSQLTTGKTGELFF
TRBJ1-2	few	TRBV29-1	.	14	TGCAGCGTTGAGGGAACTGCGGACTCCTATGGCTACACCTTC	CSVEGTADSYGYTF
TRBJ2-7	many	TRBV20-1	.	14	TGCAGTGCTAGTGTTTTAGGGCAAGGTTACGAGCAGTACTTC	CSASVLGQGYEQYF
TRBJ1-5	.	TRBV9	.	12	TGTGCCAGCAGCGTAAGTGAGGGGCCCCAGCATTTT	CASSVSEGPQHF
TRBJ2-6	many	TRBV6-1	.	16	TGTGCCAGCAGTGAGTACTTGTTCTCTGGGGCCAACGTCCTGACTTTC	CASSEYLFSGANVLTF
TRBJ2-2	.	TRBV7-2	.	15	TGTGCCAGCAGCTCCTGGGACTTCAACACCAGGGAGCTGTTTTTT	CASSSWDFNTRELFF
TRBJ2-1	.	TRBV25-1	.	15	TGTGCCAGCAGTGACCTCGGGACCGCTTACAATGAGCAGTTCTTC	CASSDLGTAYNEQFF